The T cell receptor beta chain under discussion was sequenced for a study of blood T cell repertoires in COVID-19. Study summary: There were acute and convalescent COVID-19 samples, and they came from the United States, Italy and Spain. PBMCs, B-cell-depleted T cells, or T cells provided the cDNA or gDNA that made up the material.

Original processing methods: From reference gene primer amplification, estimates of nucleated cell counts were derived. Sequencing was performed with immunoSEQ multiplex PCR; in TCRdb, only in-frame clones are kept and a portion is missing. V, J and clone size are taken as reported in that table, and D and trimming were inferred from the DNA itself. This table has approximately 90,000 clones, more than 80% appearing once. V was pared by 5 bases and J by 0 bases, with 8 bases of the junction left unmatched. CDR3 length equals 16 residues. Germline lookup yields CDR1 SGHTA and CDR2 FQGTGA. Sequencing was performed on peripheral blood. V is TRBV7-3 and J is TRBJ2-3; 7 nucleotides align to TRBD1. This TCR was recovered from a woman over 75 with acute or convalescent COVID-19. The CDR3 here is CASSPGGGGSTDTQYF. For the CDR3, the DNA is TGTGCCAGCAGCCCAGGGGGTGGCGGGAGCACAGATACGCAGTATTTT. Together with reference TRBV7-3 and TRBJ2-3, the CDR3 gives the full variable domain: GAGVSQTPSNKVTEKGKYVELRCDPISGHTALYWYRQSLGQGPEFLIYFQGTGAADDSGLPNDRFFAVRPEGSVSTLKIQRTERGDSAVYLCASSPGGGGSTDTQYFGPGTRLTVL.